This is a list of T cell receptor beta chains from one sample in a study of vaccination effects on CD4 cells after COVID-19. The method was immunoSEQ multiplex PCR; TCRdb's version includes in-frame clones alone and lacks a portion of them. Among about 66,000 clones listed, about 80% were seen once. Their cognate antigens are unknown. Here the sequenced sample was CD4+ T cells from PBMCs cultured with HCoV-OC43 spike peptides, taken after COVID-19 vaccination. Receptor source: a human donor who received a COVID-19 vaccine. The CDR3 runs from the conserved cysteine through the conserved F or W. Each record gives: J gene, D gene, clone size, V gene, CDR3 protein, CDR3 DNA. The D gene is left open where the match is weak. Size tells how often a clone was seen (once, few, many) or the class of an expanded clone, and some rows leave it out.

j_gene: TRBJ2-2
d_gene: TRBD2
abundance: -
v_gene: TRBV4-1
CDR3aa: CASSHPGTSGGTGELFF
CDR3nt: TGCGCCAGCAGCCATCCCGGGACTAGCGGGGGGACCGGGGAGCTGTTTTTT

j_gene: TRBJ2-2
d_gene: -
abundance: -
v_gene: TRBV18
CDR3aa: CASSSSIPRVPTGELFF
CDR3nt: TGTGCCAGCTCATCCAGCATCCCCAGGGTACCCACCGGGGAGCTGTTTTTT

j_gene: TRBJ2-6
d_gene: -
abundance: -
v_gene: TRBV10-3
CDR3aa: CAISGAYGSSGANVLTF
CDR3nt: TGTGCCATCAGTGGAGCGTACGGGAGCTCTGGGGCCAACGTCCTGACTTTC

j_gene: TRBJ2-5
d_gene: -
abundance: -
v_gene: TRBV29-1
CDR3aa: CSVERFRSEETQYF
CDR3nt: TGCAGCGTTGAAAGGTTCAGGTCTGAAGAGACCCAGTACTTC

j_gene: TRBJ1-1
d_gene: TRBD1
abundance: -
v_gene: TRBV19
CDR3aa: CASMDRATTAFF
CDR3nt: TGTGCCAGTATGGACAGGGCCACGACTGCTTTCTTT

j_gene: TRBJ2-3
d_gene: TRBD1
abundance: -
v_gene: TRBV6-5
CDR3aa: CASRPDRGPTDTQYF
CDR3nt: TGTGCCAGCAGGCCTGACAGGGGGCCGACAGATACGCAGTATTTT

j_gene: TRBJ2-2
d_gene: -
abundance: few
v_gene: TRBV5-1
CDR3aa: CASSLGPGATGELFF
CDR3nt: TGCGCCAGCAGCTTGGGGCCGGGGGCCACCGGGGAGCTGTTTTTT

j_gene: TRBJ1-2
d_gene: TRBD1
abundance: -
v_gene: TRBV18
CDR3aa: CASSLQKTGNSNYGYTF
CDR3nt: TGTGCCAGCTCGCTCCAGAAGACAGGGAATTCTAACTATGGCTACACCTTC

j_gene: TRBJ2-5
d_gene: -
abundance: once
v_gene: TRBV5-1
CDR3aa: CASSFYQETQYF
CDR3nt: TGCGCCAGCAGCTTTTACCAAGAGACCCAGTACTTC

j_gene: TRBJ1-5
d_gene: -
abundance: -
v_gene: TRBV20-1
CDR3aa: CSARVGEPQHF
CDR3nt: TGCAGTGCTAGAGTCGGGGAGCCCCAGCATTTT

j_gene: TRBJ2-5
d_gene: -
abundance: -
v_gene: TRBV10-1
CDR3aa: CASSESRTTLRVSQYF
CDR3nt: TGCGCCAGCAGTGAGTCTAGGACAACGCTCCGGGTTAGCCAGTACTTC

j_gene: TRBJ2-6
d_gene: -
abundance: -
v_gene: TRBV6-1
CDR3aa: CASSEPDSGANVLTF
CDR3nt: TGTGCCAGCAGTGAACCAGATTCTGGGGCCAACGTCCTGACTTTC

j_gene: TRBJ1-3
d_gene: -
abundance: once
v_gene: TRBV12-5
CDR3aa: CASGLVPFRNTIYF
CDR3nt: TGTGCTAGTGGTTTGGTACCTTTTAGAAACACCATATATTTT

j_gene: TRBJ1-4
d_gene: -
abundance: -
v_gene: TRBV5-4
CDR3aa: CASSLDRDPTNEKLFF
CDR3nt: TGTGCCAGCAGCTTGGACAGGGACCCAACTAATGAAAAACTGTTTTTT

j_gene: TRBJ2-5
d_gene: TRBD2
abundance: -
v_gene: TRBV29-1
CDR3aa: CSVRGGSYRETQYF
CDR3nt: TGCAGCGTGCGGGGGGGGAGCTATCGGGAGACCCAGTACTTC

j_gene: TRBJ2-2
d_gene: -
abundance: -
v_gene: TRBV30
CDR3aa: CAWKPYTGELFF
CDR3nt: TGTGCCTGGAAACCCTACACCGGGGAGCTGTTTTTT

j_gene: TRBJ2-1
d_gene: -
abundance: -
v_gene: TRBV24-1
CDR3aa: CATSSTGRAYNEQFF
CDR3nt: TGTGCCACCAGCTCGACAGGACGTGCCTACAATGAGCAGTTCTTC

j_gene: TRBJ2-2
d_gene: -
abundance: -
v_gene: TRBV24-1
CDR3aa: CATSDYIRGTGELFF
CDR3nt: TGTGCCACCAGTGATTACATCAGGGGAACCGGGGAGCTGTTTTTT

j_gene: TRBJ1-3
d_gene: -
abundance: -
v_gene: TRBV7-8
CDR3aa: CASSLAGPGLNTIYF
CDR3nt: TGTGCCAGCAGCTTAGCAGGGCCGGGTTTAAACACCATATATTTT

j_gene: TRBJ2-3
d_gene: -
abundance: few
v_gene: TRBV5-1
CDR3aa: CASSLGASTDTQYF
CDR3nt: TGCGCCAGCAGCTTGGGGGCTAGCACAGATACGCAGTATTTT

j_gene: TRBJ1-2
d_gene: -
abundance: -
v_gene: TRBV5-1
CDR3aa: CASSFTGIVDGYTF
CDR3nt: TGCGCCAGCAGCTTTACAGGGATTGTAGATGGCTACACCTTC

j_gene: TRBJ2-3
d_gene: TRBD1
abundance: -
v_gene: TRBV3-1/TRBV3-2
CDR3aa: CASSSRDRAAYF
CDR3nt: TGTGCCAGCAGTTCCCGGGACAGGGCGGCGTATTTT

j_gene: TRBJ1-5
d_gene: -
abundance: few
v_gene: TRBV6-1
CDR3aa: CASSEVAINQPQHF
CDR3nt: TGTGCCAGCAGTGAAGTGGCCATCAATCAGCCCCAGCATTTT

j_gene: TRBJ1-2
d_gene: TRBD1
abundance: -
v_gene: TRBV7-2
CDR3aa: CASSAGQSYGYTF
CDR3nt: TGTGCCAGCAGCGCGGGACAGAGTTATGGCTACACCTTC

j_gene: TRBJ1-1
d_gene: -
abundance: -
v_gene: TRBV7-3
CDR3aa: CASSSRPGGTTEAFF
CDR3nt: TGTGCCAGCAGCTCCCGGCCGGGGGGGACCACTGAAGCTTTCTTT

j_gene: TRBJ1-4
d_gene: -
abundance: -
v_gene: TRBV5-8
CDR3aa: CASSLTPKDAASGKLFF
CDR3nt: TGTGCCAGCAGCTTGACCCCAAAGGACGCCGCCTCGGGTAAACTGTTTTTT

j_gene: TRBJ1-1
d_gene: -
abundance: -
v_gene: TRBV12-5
CDR3aa: CASGLVLGQTTMNTEAFF
CDR3nt: TGTGCTAGTGGTTTGGTACTTGGACAGACGACTATGAACACTGAAGCTTTCTTT

j_gene: TRBJ1-2
d_gene: TRBD1
abundance: -
v_gene: TRBV19
CDR3aa: CASSTGQGDGYTF
CDR3nt: TGTGCCAGTAGTACGGGACAGGGAGATGGCTACACCTTC

j_gene: TRBJ2-5
d_gene: -
abundance: -
v_gene: TRBV10-2
CDR3aa: CASSEGLRGETQYF
CDR3nt: TGCGCCAGCAGTGAGGGTCTTCGGGGGGAGACCCAGTACTTC

j_gene: TRBJ1-6
d_gene: -
abundance: -
v_gene: TRBV3-1/TRBV3-2
CDR3aa: CASSPLTGNNSPLHF
CDR3nt: TGTGCCAGCAGCCCCTTAACAGGGAATAATTCACCCCTCCACTTT

j_gene: TRBJ1-4
d_gene: TRBD1
abundance: -
v_gene: TRBV28
CDR3aa: CASSPGGGWDRNEKLFF
CDR3nt: TGTGCCAGCAGTCCCGGGGGGGGTTGGGACAGGAATGAAAAACTGTTTTTT

j_gene: TRBJ1-1
d_gene: -
abundance: few
v_gene: TRBV5-6
CDR3aa: CASSWGQLNTEAFF
CDR3nt: TGTGCCAGCAGCTGGGGGCAGCTGAACACTGAAGCTTTCTTT

j_gene: TRBJ2-1
d_gene: TRBD2
abundance: -
v_gene: TRBV24-1
CDR3aa: CATSDPQQGTKKQFF
CDR3nt: TGTGCCACCAGTGATCCCCAACAAGGGACTAAAAAGCAGTTCTTC

j_gene: TRBJ2-4
d_gene: -
abundance: -
v_gene: TRBV11-2
CDR3aa: CASSLVAEIAKNIQYF
CDR3nt: TGTGCCAGCAGCTTAGTGGCAGAAATAGCCAAAAACATTCAGTACTTC

j_gene: TRBJ2-5
d_gene: TRBD1
abundance: once
v_gene: TRBV7-9
CDR3aa: CASSLGASGGKETQYF
CDR3nt: TGTGCCAGCAGCTTAGGGGCCTCAGGGGGCAAAGAGACCCAGTACTTC

j_gene: TRBJ1-6
d_gene: -
abundance: once
v_gene: TRBV29-1
CDR3aa: CSVGWQDNSPLHF
CDR3nt: TGCAGCGTTGGGTGGCAGGATAATTCACCCCTCCACTTT

j_gene: TRBJ1-5
d_gene: -
abundance: -
v_gene: TRBV19
CDR3aa: CASSIVDNQPQHF
CDR3nt: TGTGCCAGTAGTATTGTCGATAATCAGCCCCAGCATTTT

j_gene: TRBJ2-3
d_gene: -
abundance: -
v_gene: TRBV24-1
CDR3aa: CATSDTRAYSTDTQYF
CDR3nt: TGTGCCACCAGTGATACTCGGGCCTACTCCACAGATACGCAGTATTTT

j_gene: TRBJ1-1
d_gene: TRBD1
abundance: -
v_gene: TRBV30
CDR3aa: CAWSGAGGLWDTEAFF
CDR3nt: TGTGCCTGGAGTGGTGCAGGGGGCCTTTGGGACACTGAAGCTTTCTTT

j_gene: TRBJ1-2
d_gene: -
abundance: -
v_gene: TRBV5-1
CDR3aa: CASSYSEPYGYTF
CDR3nt: TGCGCCAGCAGCTATTCGGAACCCTATGGCTACACCTTC

j_gene: TRBJ1-4
d_gene: TRBD1
abundance: -
v_gene: TRBV5-1
CDR3aa: CASSLRQGLATNEKLFF
CDR3nt: TGCGCCAGCAGCTTGCGACAGGGGCTTGCAACTAATGAAAAACTGTTTTTT

j_gene: TRBJ1-1
d_gene: TRBD1
abundance: -
v_gene: TRBV5-1
CDR3aa: CASSFTGTGGTEAFF
CDR3nt: TGCGCCAGCAGCTTTACCGGGACAGGGGGCACTGAAGCTTTCTTT

j_gene: TRBJ1-3
d_gene: -
abundance: -
v_gene: TRBV28
CDR3aa: CASSLPGDSGNTIYF
CDR3nt: TGTGCCAGCAGTTTACCAGGCGACTCTGGAAACACCATATATTTT

j_gene: TRBJ1-2
d_gene: TRBD1
abundance: -
v_gene: TRBV19
CDR3aa: CASRRTGGGRGYTF
CDR3nt: TGTGCCAGTAGAAGGACAGGGGGAGGTCGAGGCTACACCTTC

j_gene: TRBJ1-5
d_gene: TRBD1
abundance: -
v_gene: TRBV28
CDR3aa: CASSHLQGADQPQHF
CDR3nt: TGTGCCAGCAGTCACCTACAGGGGGCTGACCAGCCCCAGCATTTT

j_gene: TRBJ1-2
d_gene: -
abundance: -
v_gene: TRBV5-1
CDR3aa: CASSLDALGYTF
CDR3nt: TGCGCCAGCAGCTTGGACGCGTTGGGCTACACCTTC

j_gene: TRBJ2-6
d_gene: TRBD1
abundance: -
v_gene: TRBV4-1
CDR3aa: CASSQEPGQGNPGANVLTF
CDR3nt: TGCGCCAGCAGCCAAGAACCGGGACAGGGCAATCCTGGGGCCAACGTCCTGACTTTC

j_gene: TRBJ1-1
d_gene: -
abundance: once
v_gene: TRBV19
CDR3aa: CASSMHSTGSTEAFF
CDR3nt: TGTGCCAGTAGTATGCACTCTACCGGGAGCACTGAAGCTTTCTTT

j_gene: TRBJ2-2
d_gene: -
abundance: -
v_gene: TRBV11-3
CDR3aa: CASSLAGGELFF
CDR3nt: TGTGCCAGCAGCTTAGCAGGGGGGGAGCTGTTTTTT

j_gene: TRBJ1-4
d_gene: -
abundance: -
v_gene: TRBV19
CDR3aa: CASSSRRATNEKLFF
CDR3nt: TGTGCCAGTAGCTCTAGACGGGCAACTAATGAAAAACTGTTTTTT

j_gene: TRBJ2-2
d_gene: -
abundance: once
v_gene: TRBV2
CDR3aa: CASSPNPANTGELFF
CDR3nt: TGTGCCAGCAGTCCCAATCCGGCGAACACCGGGGAGCTGTTTTTT

j_gene: TRBJ2-5
d_gene: TRBD1
abundance: -
v_gene: TRBV5-1
CDR3aa: CASSLNPRQGVKTQYF
CDR3nt: TGCGCCAGCAGCTTGAACCCCCGACAGGGTGTAAAGACCCAGTACTTC

j_gene: TRBJ2-5
d_gene: TRBD2
abundance: -
v_gene: TRBV7-9
CDR3aa: CASSLEKRGAKETQYF
CDR3nt: TGTGCCAGCAGCTTAGAAAAGCGGGGGGCCAAAGAGACCCAGTACTTC

j_gene: TRBJ2-1
d_gene: -
abundance: -
v_gene: TRBV7-2
CDR3aa: CAISVGWYNEQFF
CDR3nt: TGTGCCATCTCAGTGGGATGGTACAATGAGCAGTTCTTC

j_gene: TRBJ2-1
d_gene: -
abundance: -
v_gene: TRBV7-2
CDR3aa: CASSGQRASSYNEQFF
CDR3nt: TGTGCCAGCAGCGGACAGCGGGCGAGCTCCTACAATGAGCAGTTCTTC

j_gene: TRBJ2-3
d_gene: -
abundance: -
v_gene: TRBV6-6
CDR3aa: CASSYSSDTQYF
CDR3nt: TGTGCCAGCAGTTACTCGTCCGATACGCAGTATTTT

j_gene: TRBJ1-5
d_gene: TRBD1
abundance: -
v_gene: TRBV28
CDR3aa: CASSLTGISNQPQHF
CDR3nt: TGTGCCAGCAGTTTGACAGGGATTAGCAATCAGCCCCAGCATTTT

j_gene: TRBJ1-1
d_gene: -
abundance: -
v_gene: TRBV5-1
CDR3aa: CASSLATGARTEAFF
CDR3nt: TGCGCCAGCAGCTTGGCCACGGGGGCGAGAACTGAAGCTTTCTTT